Sequencing of this T cell receptor (beta chain) was carried out in a study of T cells after yellow fever vaccination. The germline V and J ends were trimmed by 0 bases and 4 bases, with 13 bases remaining between them. Germline CDR1 reads SGHNT; CDR2 reads YYREEE (reference sequence). The CDR3 extends over 15 amino acids. Researchers made TCR cDNA using 5'RACE template switching, and this step added a universal primer site and UMIs. In TCRdb, the 5' RACE reads were re-called with MiXCR into one record per CDR3 protein. The sample contains some 500,000 distinct CDR3 sequences, approximately 13% of which appear only once. This clonotype has more than one count but fewer than ten.

This clonotype was sampled from a young man who received the YFV17D yellow fever vaccine. The V gene is TRBV5-4, the J gene TRBJ2-5; D assignment may be TRBD1 or TRBD2 (5 bases each). The specimen comprised PBMCs, sampled on the day of the yellow fever booster vaccination. DNA for the CDR3: TGTGCCAGCAGCTTGGAACGAGGGGTGGGAGAGACCCAGTACTTC. Its protein is CASSLERGVGETQYF.